These 3 T cell receptor beta chains originate from one sample sequenced in a study of T cell repertoires in cytomegalovirus infection. In TCRdb, the reads were re-called with MiXCR into one record per CDR3 protein. This repertoire shows a few hundred thousand distinct CDR3 sequences, roughly a third found once; its top ten account for roughly 15%. These TCRs' antigens remain unknown. This material consisted of cultured PBMCs, taken from culture after CMV antigen stimulation. Receptors originate from a human donor in good health (CMV status not recorded). Some clones in this sample may be carry-over from other donors' samples.

This clonotype appeared a single time. The chain is built from TRBV6-2 or TRBV6-3 and TRBJ1-5, with D unresolved. Germline assignment: CDR1 MNHEY and CDR2 SVGEGT. The germline V and J ends were trimmed by 2 bases and 7 bases, with 15 bases remaining between them. The CDR3 is made up of 15 amino acids. The CDR3 protein is CASSYRVAAEQPQHF. The CDR3 DNA follows: TGTGCCAGCAGTTACCGAGTGGCAGCGGAACAGCCCCAGCATTTT.

The sample holds one count of this clonotype. The chain carries TRBV7-6 and TRBJ2-3, with TRBD2 matching over 11 bases. The CDR3 spans 17 residues. CDR1 is SGHVS, CDR2 FNYEAQ, per germline. The V gene end was trimmed by 5 bases and the J gene end by 6 bases; junction bases not matched to a gene: 13. The CDR3 protein is CASSHTRVAGGPDTQYF. CDR3 nucleotide sequence: TGTGCCAGCAGCCACACTAGGGTAGCGGGAGGGCCTGATACGCAGTATTTT.

The gene calls are TRBV7-3 and TRBJ1-3, with a tentative D call TRBD1 (5 bases). This CDR3 is 15 amino acids long. Germline values: CDR1 SGHTA, CDR2 FQGTGA. V was trimmed by 4 bases and J by 0 bases, leaving 10 bases between them. The CDR3: CASSSDSSSGNTIYF. The CDR3 nucleotides are TGTGCCAGCAGCTCCGACAGCTCCTCTGGAAACACCATATATTTT.